The subject of this entry is one T cell receptor (beta chain). This clonotype was detected ten times or more. What this receptor recognizes is not known. The record has no base qualities; no much larger clone is one base away. The record originates from a study of neurological immune-mediated disorders (dated by TCRdb to 2018 to 2020). A note on the overall study: Among the roughly 35 multiple sclerosis patients, some 31 had relapsing-remitting MS and 3 had secondary progressive MS. The cohort comprised 68 subjects: 14 HAM/TSP patients, 35 or so multiple sclerosis patients and approximately 20 healthy controls. Peripheral blood TCR-beta repertoires from HTLV-I-associated myelopathy (HAM/TSP) patients, multiple sclerosis patients and healthy controls were compared by UMI-based sequencing. The approximately 110 TCR-beta libraries included longitudinal samples, technical triplicates and paired sorted CD4+ and CD8+ T-cell subsets alongside PBMC samples. Overall results and qualifications from the work: No identical CDR3 amino acid sequences were found to be shared among expanded clones across subjects, suggesting that TCR-beta repertoires were private in all groups. The highest TCR clonal expansion was observed in HAM/TSP patients, whereas the lowest was observed in MS patients, even when compared with healthy controls. No clinical or MRI features were associated with the MS cluster, and the authors said that larger cohorts are needed. In a phylogenetic analysis, the repertoires of 18 out of 34 MS patients fell into a single cluster of related CDR3 sequences, pointing to a possible signature at the repertoire level.

The CDR3 runs 12 residues from the cysteine to the phenylalanine. The entry retains the CDR3 DNA only, 36 bases that are in frame from base 1. Deletion took 4 bases off V and 4 bases off J, with a span of 8 bases between the germline ends. Per the germline V gene, SQVTM is the CDR1 and ANQGSEA is the CDR2. For sorted-subset TCR libraries, 850,000 to 1,000,000 sorted CD4+ or CD8+ T cells were used. The multiple sclerosis patients were enrolled in a US clinical protocol that used magnetic resonance imaging to evaluate disease progression. Peripheral blood was subjected to Ficoll-Hypaque density gradient centrifugation to isolate PBMCs, which were then cryopreserved in liquid nitrogen. Paired sorted CD4+ and CD8+ subsets came from healthy controls, HAM/TSP patients and MS patients. cDNA synthesis used template-switch 5'RACE with a primer carrying a 10-nucleotide random unique molecular identifier tagging each TCR transcript. Each sequencing run produced over 190 million TCR-beta sequences covering 15-18 subjects. The RNeasy kit was used to extract total RNA. Using the KAPA Real-time Library Amplification kit, TCR-beta VDJ regions were amplified with primers for the TCR constant region and the 5'RACE anchor. A first PCR added sample indexes and Illumina adaptors, after which a second PCR increased the library yield. After Ampure bead purification, the roughly 650 bp TCR product was size-selected on a 2% E-gel SizeSelection system. Library quality was checked on a Bioanalyzer, concentration was measured with Qubit, and libraries were quantified with the Kapa Library Quantification kit before pooling. Paired-end 2 x 150 bp sequencing of the libraries was performed on an Illumina HiSeq 2500. To increase sequence diversity, about 23-30% phiX was spiked into each library pool. The paper's data handling went like this. The UMI-based MiGEC pipeline processed quality-filtered reads and removed over 85% of raw TCR sequences during error correction. VDJ genes were aligned to IMGT germline references, and clonotypes were defined by unique CDR3 amino acid sequence plus V-J genes. VDJtools evaluated clonal expansion, Shannon diversity and CDR3 relatedness (CalcPairwiseDistances, ClusterSamples); CLCbio workbench built phylogenetic trees. Clones with at least 8 unique UMIs were defined as expanded, with this threshold being based on coefficient-of-variation modelling across technical triplicates. The raw public data were reprocessed by TCRdb itself: fastp quality trimming at Q25, MiXCR clonotype calling, in-frame beta chains only. Merged by CDR3 protein, the rows form single entries marked with the most common genes and DNA. The V and J calls, along with clone size, are taken from TCRdb and not from the paper's own processing. The table for this sample lists about 54,000 distinct CDR3 sequences; 4% of them were counted only once. About 2% of the sample lies in the top ten.

The sequence was obtained from a woman aged 40 to 50 with multiple sclerosis. The sequence joins TRBV29-1 to TRBJ1-5, and TRBD1 may be the D gene, going by 6 matching bases. The sequenced sample was CD4+ T cells from blood. The nucleotides are TGCAGCGTTGGCACAGGGAATCAGCCCCAGCATTTT. Translation gives CSVGTGNQPQHF. This CDR3, with the reference TRBV29-1 and TRBJ1-5 proteins standing in past its ends, gives the full variable domain SAVISQKPSRDICQRGTSLTIQCQVDSQVTMMFWYRQQPGQSLTLIATANQGSEATYESGFVIDKFPISRPNLTFSTLTVSNMSPEDSSIYLCSVGTGNQPQHFGDGTRLSIL.